Presented here are 9 T cell receptor beta chains from one specimen sequenced in a study of shared clonotypes between healthy human individuals. The repertoire was sequenced with immunoSEQ multiplex PCR; TCRdb's copy has only in-frame clones and lacks some. Altogether 500,000 or so clones are present, roughly 95% being singletons, with the ten largest covering about 0.068%. The sequenced sample consisted of naive CD4+ T cells sorted from blood. Documented subset: CD45RA+ positively selected. The source of these receptors is a woman in her twenties or thirties in good health.

The chain links TRBV18 to TRBJ1-2; tentative D call: TRBD1 (6 bases). Trimming stripped 3 bases from V and 6 bases from J, with 14 bases between. In germline, CDR1 is KGHSH, CDR2 LQKENI. The CDR3 is made up of 14 amino acids. DNA for the CDR3: TGTGCCAGCTCACCTCCGGGGGGCGGAAATGGCTACACCTTC. Translating gives CASSPPGGGNGYTF. Complete variable domain (other parts from reference TRBV18 and TRBJ1-2): NAGVMQNPRHLVRRRGQEARLRCSPMKGHSHVYWYRQLPEEGLKFMVYLQKENIIDESGMPKERFSAEFPKEGPSILRIQQVVRGDSAAYFCASSPPGGGNGYTFGSGTRLTVV.

The V and J genes are TRBV4-1 and TRBJ1-4; 7 nucleotides match TRBD1. With 4 bases clipped from V and 8 bases from J, the junction kept 22 bases outside the gene matches. Germline loops: CDR1 MGHRA, CDR2 YSYEKL. This CDR3 contains 19 residues. The CDR3 region is CASSRAGGGGRGVGEKLFF. The DNA for the CDR3 is TGCGCCAGCAGCCGTGCTGGTGGCGGTGGCAGGGGGGTTGGAGAAAAACTGTTTTTT.

A few counts support this clone. The genes are TRBV28 and TRBJ1-2; 8 bases map to TRBD1. Germline V CDR1 and CDR2: MDHEN, SYDVKM. Unmatched junction bases numbered 8, after V lost 5 bases and J lost 3 bases. This CDR3 region has 15 residues. In DNA form, the CDR3 reads TGTGCCAGCAGTCCCCAGGGGGCGGCTCACTATGGCTACACCTTC. It encodes CASSPQGAAHYGYTF.

The J gene is TRBJ2-7, the V gene TRBV28; D not certain. The CDR3 is made up of 14 amino acids. The germline V gene encodes CDR1 MDHEN and CDR2 SYDVKM. V lost 6 bases and J 0 bases, leaving 12 bases between the germline ends. CDR3: CASRGDRTSYEQYF. Written as DNA, the CDR3 is TGTGCCAGCAGAGGAGATCGGACCTCCTACGAGCAGTACTTC.

V is TRBV5-1 and J is TRBJ1-4, with D maybe TRBD1 (6 bases). Germline V gene sequence: CDR1 SGHRS, CDR2 YFSETQ. V gave up 5 bases and J gave up 4 bases, with 12 bases separating them. The CDR3 runs 14 residues. CDR3 nucleotide sequence: TGCGCCAGCAGTATCACAGGGATTAATGAAAAACTGTTTTTT. It is translated as CASSITGINEKLFF.

The rearrangement uses TRBV27 and TRBJ1-5; TRBD1 might be the D (6 bases). CDR3 length equals 14 residues. Germline assignment: CDR1 MNHEY and CDR2 SMNVEV (reference sequence). Trimming pared 2 bases from V and 3 bases from J, leaving 8 bases between. The CDR3 bases are TGTGCCAGCAGTTTACGACAGGTCAATCAGCCCCAGCATTTT. Translated, it gives CASSLRQVNQPQHF.

This sequence joins TRBV20-1 and TRBJ1-1; D not resolved. Trimming cost V 5 bases and J 7 bases, with 8 bases left between them. The germline V gene has CDR1 DFQATT and CDR2 SNEGSKA (reference sequence). This CDR3 spans 10 amino acids. This CDR3 is CSAPRGEAFF. The DNA of the CDR3 is TGCAGTGCTCCCCGCGGTGAAGCTTTCTTT.

The rearrangement links TRBV2 to TRBJ2-7; D gene uncertain. The CDR3 spans 12 residues. The V and J ends lost 6 bases and 0 bases respectively, with 6 bases between them. CDR1 and CDR2 from the germline V gene are SNHLY and FYNNEI. In DNA form, the CDR3 reads TGTGCCAGCAGATCGGCCTCCTACGAGCAGTACTTC. Protein sequence: CASRSASYEQYF.

The V and J genes are TRBV2 and TRBJ2-7; 9 bases fit TRBD2. The J segment lost 1 base and the V segment lost 3 bases, leaving 4 bases of the junction unmatched. Germline loops: CDR1 SNHLY, CDR2 FYNNEI. The CDR3 consists of 15 residues. The CDR3 sequence: CASSELAGVSYEQYF. As DNA, the CDR3 is TGTGCCAGCAGTGAGTTAGCGGGAGTGTCCTACGAGCAGTACTTC.